This TCR beta chain came from a study of blood T cell repertoires in COVID-19. Study-wide context: COVID-19 samples collected from the United States, Italy and Spain covered acute and convalescent phases.

The repertoire was sequenced with immunoSEQ multiplex PCR; TCRdb's copy has only in-frame clones and lacks some. Here the sample spans approximately 50,000 clones, more than 70% being singletons. This TCR was sampled from a man aged 60 to 75 with acute or convalescent COVID-19. Sequenced material: peripheral blood.

Here the CDR3 reads CATSVGTAYGYTF. CDR3 sequence (DNA): TGTGCCACCAGCGTAGGGACAGCCTATGGCTACACCTTC. The chain combines TRBV28 with TRBJ1-2; TRBD1 matches 7 bases. From germline, CDR1 is MDHEN and CDR2 SYDVKM. The junction had 9 bases not matched to a gene; V was cut back by 10 bases and J by 4 bases. The CDR3 sequence is 13 residues long.